These T cell receptor beta chains were read from a single sample in a study of T cell responses to AZD1222 COVID-19 vaccine. The table came from immunoSEQ multiplex PCR; TCRdb's copy has only in-frame clones and leaves some out. This sample has over 150,000 clones; 87% occur once, and the top ten carry 2.6%. The sample in question was peripheral blood, obtained on day 0 of AZD1222 vaccination. The receptors stem from an adult in good health. CDR3s include the opening cysteine and the closing phenylalanine or tryptophan. A D gene is named only where the DNA matches it firmly. The size entry is marked missing in some rows and otherwise reads once, few, many or a size class.

size	D	V	J	DNA	CDR3
.	TRBD2	TRBV5-1	TRBJ2-2	TGCGCCAGCAGCTTGGCTGCTATGGGGGAGGGCCTCTACACCGGGGAGCTGTTTTTT	CASSLAAMGEGLYTGELFF
.	TRBD1	TRBV11-3	TRBJ1-1	TGTGCCAGCAGCGCACCGGGACAGGGCATCACTGAAGCTTTCTTT	CASSAPGQGITEAFF
.	.	TRBV19	TRBJ2-1	TGTGCCAGTAGTATCGGTCGCGGGTCCTACAATGAGCAGTTCTTC	CASSIGRGSYNEQFF
once	.	TRBV7-2	TRBJ2-1	TGTGCCAGCAGCTACGGCCCTGTTAAGACCTACAATGAGCAGTTCTTC	CASSYGPVKTYNEQFF
.	.	TRBV5-5	TRBJ1-1	TGTGCCAGCAGCTTGTCAGGGATCATGAACACTGAAGCTTTCTTT	CASSLSGIMNTEAFF
.	TRBD1	TRBV19	TRBJ1-1	TGTGCCAGTAGTTCGGACAGGGGCACTGAAGCTTTCTTT	CASSSDRGTEAFF
.	.	TRBV27	TRBJ2-1	TGTGTCACCGGGCTAGCCCCGAGCACTGAGCAGTTCTTC	CVTGLAPSTEQFF
.	TRBD1	TRBV2	TRBJ1-1	TGTGCCAGCAGTACTACAGGGGTCCGGACTGAAGCTTTCTTT	CASSTTGVRTEAFF
.	.	TRBV2	TRBJ1-6	TGTGCCAGCAGTGAAGCTCAGGGGTCCTATAATTCACCCCTCCACTTT	CASSEAQGSYNSPLHF
.	.	TRBV19	TRBJ1-5	TGTGCCAGTAGTATAGTCGGAGGGACTAGCAATCAGCCCCAGCATTTT	CASSIVGGTSNQPQHF
.	TRBD1	TRBV2	TRBJ2-1	TGTGCCAGCAGGCCGGGACAGGGCTTCAATGAGCAGTTCTTC	CASRPGQGFNEQFF
.	.	TRBV7-2	TRBJ2-1	TGTGCCAGCAGCTGGTGGGGGAGTGATGAGCAGTTCTTC	CASSWWGSDEQFF
few	.	TRBV7-3	TRBJ2-2	TGTGCCAGCAGCTTAAATCGAGTGGAGCTGTTTTTT	CASSLNRVELFF
.	.	TRBV6-5	TRBJ2-1	TGTGCCAGCACCCCGGTGGGGAGCTCTCACAATGAGCAGTTCTTC	CASTPVGSSHNEQFF
.	TRBD2	TRBV28	TRBJ2-7	TGTGCCAGCAGGCCAACTAGCGGGAGGGTTCTAATCGAGCAGTACTTC	CASRPTSGRVLIEQYF
.	TRBD2	TRBV7-3	TRBJ2-3	TGTGCCAGCAGCTCGGGACTAGCGGGAACTAGCACAGATACGCAGTATTTT	CASSSGLAGTSTDTQYF
.	TRBD1	TRBV27	TRBJ1-5	TGTGCCAGCAGTTTCACGGGACAGGGGGCGCTGAATCAGCCCCAGCATTTT	CASSFTGQGALNQPQHF
.	.	TRBV18	TRBJ2-3	TGTGCCAGCTCACCAACCTTAGGGGTACGTGCTAGCACAGATACGCAGTATTTT	CASSPTLGVRASTDTQYF
.	TRBD1	TRBV29-1	TRBJ1-2	TGCGTTGGGGGACAGACTAACTATGGCTACACCTTC	CVGGQTNYGYTF
.	TRBD1	TRBV5-4	TRBJ2-2	TGTGCCAGCAGCTTGTACGGACAGGGGGCATCTGGGGAGCTGTTTTTT	CASSLYGQGASGELFF
.	.	TRBV6-5	TRBJ1-1	TGTGCCAGCAGACTTTTGGGGCTGAGTGAAGCTTTCTTT	CASRLLGLSEAFF
once	TRBD1	TRBV28	TRBJ1-1	TGTGCCAGCACCCTGTCGGGACAGGGAGAAGCTTTCTTT	CASTLSGQGEAFF
.	.	TRBV15	TRBJ2-7	TGTGCCACCAGCAGAGGTCGGGAAGCCACCTACGAGCAGTACTTC	CATSRGREATYEQYF
.	TRBD1	TRBV4-1	TRBJ2-1	TGCGCCAGCAGCCAAAGCGTCGTAGGGACAGGGGGTAGGCAGTTCTTC	CASSQSVVGTGGRQFF
.	.	TRBV9	TRBJ2-3	TGTGCCAGCAGCGTAAGCTCCACAGATACGCAGTATTTT	CASSVSSTDTQYF
.	.	TRBV6-5	TRBJ2-5	TGTGCCAGCAGCAGGGACAACCAAGAGACCCAGTACTTC	CASSRDNQETQYF
.	.	TRBV6-4	TRBJ2-1	TGTGCCAGCAGCGAGGGTAGGGGGGATGAGCAGTTCTTC	CASSEGRGDEQFF
.	.	TRBV20-1	TRBJ2-5	TGCAGTGCTAACAGGGCGGAGACCCAGTACTTC	CSANRAETQYF
.	.	TRBV2	TRBJ2-7	TGTGCCAGCATAATGATTCGAGAGCAGTACTTC	CASIMIREQYF
.	TRBD2	TRBV5-1	TRBJ2-3	TGCGCCAGCAGCTCCGGACCCTGGACTAGCGGGAGTAGGACAGATACGCAGTATTTT	CASSSGPWTSGSRTDTQYF
.	.	TRBV3-1/TRBV3-2	TRBJ1-5	TGTGCCAGCAGCCAATTGTCTGGGGCGAATCAGCCCCAGCATTTT	CASSQLSGANQPQHF
.	TRBD2	TRBV5-1	TRBJ2-2	TGCGCCAGCAGCTACGATGGCGGGAGAGGCACCGGGGAGCTGTTTTTT	CASSYDGGRGTGELFF
.	.	TRBV18	TRBJ1-5	TGTGCCAGCTCACAAGGGTCGAGCAATCAGCCCCAGCATTTT	CASSQGSSNQPQHF
once	.	TRBV9	TRBJ2-2	TGTGCCAGCAGCATTACAGGGAATCCTGGGGAGCTGTTTTTT	CASSITGNPGELFF
few	.	TRBV4-2	TRBJ1-2	TGTGCCAGCAGCCAAGACGACAGGCCTAATATCTATGGCTACACCTTC	CASSQDDRPNIYGYTF
.	TRBD1	TRBV9	TRBJ2-7	TGTGCCAGCGGGACAGGGGACTACGAGCAGTACTTC	CASGTGDYEQYF
once	.	TRBV6-2/TRBV6-3	TRBJ2-5	TGTGCCAGCAGTTTCACGGGGCTCGAGGTGGAGACCCAGTACTTC	CASSFTGLEVETQYF
.	TRBD2	TRBV10-3	TRBJ2-7	TGTGCCATCAGTGACCCTAGCGGGATGTGGGAGCAGTACTTC	CAISDPSGMWEQYF
.	.	TRBV7-9	TRBJ1-5	TGTGCCAGCAGCTTAGAGTCAGGGAGCAATCAGCCCCAGCATTTT	CASSLESGSNQPQHF
.	.	TRBV6-5	TRBJ1-6	TGTGCCAGCAGTTACACCCTTAATTCACCCCTCCACTTT	CASSYTLNSPLHF
.	TRBD2	TRBV7-2	TRBJ2-7	TGTGCCAGCAGCTTCGTAATAGCGGGCTCCTACGAGCAGTACTTC	CASSFVIAGSYEQYF
once	TRBD2	TRBV7-9	TRBJ2-1	TGTGCCAGCAGCTCCCCCGGGACTAGCGGGAGGGGCAATGAGCAGTTCTTC	CASSSPGTSGRGNEQFF
.	.	TRBV3-1/TRBV3-2	TRBJ2-5	TGTGCCAGCAGCCAGTCCGGTGGAGAGACCCAGTACTTC	CASSQSGGETQYF
.	.	TRBV9	TRBJ2-1	TGTGCCAGCAGCGTAGTTGCCGTCCACAATGAGCAGTTCTTC	CASSVVAVHNEQFF
.	.	TRBV19	TRBJ1-1	TGTGCCAGCAACAGTGGGTGGAACACTGAAGCTTTCTTT	CASNSGWNTEAFF
.	.	TRBV5-6	TRBJ1-2	TGTGCCAGCAGCTTGGGCAATTCGGGTAACTATGGCTACACCTTC	CASSLGNSGNYGYTF
few	.	TRBV29-1	TRBJ1-1	TGCAGCTCAAATTCTGGGAACACTGAAGCTTTCTTT	CSSNSGNTEAFF
.	.	TRBV9	TRBJ2-2	TGTGCCAGCAGCGTAACCATAACAACGAACACCGGGGAGCTGTTTTTT	CASSVTITTNTGELFF
.	.	TRBV18	TRBJ2-1	TGTGCCAGCTCACCTACTCTAGGGAGCTCCTACAATGAGCAGTTCTTC	CASSPTLGSSYNEQFF
.	TRBD2	TRBV4-1	TRBJ2-7	TGCGCCAGCAGCCAAGAAACTAGCGGGTTCTACGAGCAGTACTTC	CASSQETSGFYEQYF
.	TRBD1	TRBV4-1	TRBJ1-4	TGCGCCAGCAGACGGACAGGCTCAACTAATGAAAAACTGTTTTTT	CASRRTGSTNEKLFF
.	TRBD1	TRBV11-2	TRBJ2-7	TGTGCCAGCAGTAACAGGGGGCGCTTGTACGAGCAGTACTTC	CASSNRGRLYEQYF
once	.	TRBV6-4	TRBJ2-3	TGTGCCAGCAGTGTAGGGGGGACCACAGATACGCAGTATTTT	CASSVGGTTDTQYF
.	TRBD1	TRBV19	TRBJ2-2	TGTGCCAGTAGTGGGGGACAGGGGGCGCCCGCCGGGGAGCTGTTTTTT	CASSGGQGAPAGELFF
.	.	TRBV6-5	TRBJ2-7	TGTGCCAGCAGTTTCAGCGGGCACCTCTCCTACGAGCAGTACTTC	CASSFSGHLSYEQYF